Listed below are T cell receptor beta chains from one sample, sequenced in a study of T cells in pancreatic ductal adenocarcinoma. Data came from immunoSEQ multiplex PCR; TCRdb stores just in-frame clones and leaves some out. Of over 100,000 clones listed, over 90% are singletons. The specimen was PBMCs. These receptors were collected from a human donor with pancreatic ductal adenocarcinoma. The CDR3 runs from the conserved cysteine through the conserved F or W. The D gene is left open where the match is weak. Size tells how often a clone was seen (once, few, many) or the class of an expanded clone, and some rows leave it out.

v_call	j_call	clone_size	d_call	cdr3_aa	cdr3_nt
TRBV10-3	TRBJ2-7	.	.	CAISGLGYEQYF	TGTGCCATCAGCGGACTTGGCTACGAGCAGTACTTC
TRBV6-1	TRBJ1-2	.	.	CASSAILGNYGYTF	TGTGCCAGCAGTGCCATTCTAGGTAACTATGGCTACACCTTC
TRBV28	TRBJ2-1	.	.	CPSNAGAPYNEQFF	TGTCCCTCCAACGCGGGTGCTCCTTACAATGAGCAGTTCTTC
TRBV6-5	TRBJ1-5	.	TRBD1	CASSYTTGEDQPQHF	TGTGCCAGCAGTTACACCACAGGGGAGGATCAGCCCCAGCATTTT
TRBV5-4	TRBJ2-1	.	TRBD1	CASSLGQGSYNEQFF	TGTGCCAGCAGCTTGGGACAGGGTTCCTACAATGAGCAGTTCTTC
TRBV5-4	TRBJ2-7	.	TRBD2	CASSSGLAGVGEQYF	TGTGCCAGCTCGTCGGGACTAGCGGGAGTAGGTGAGCAGTACTTC
TRBV4-2	TRBJ1-4	.	.	CASSQERDNEKLFF	TGTGCCAGCAGCCAAGAGCGGGATAATGAAAAACTGTTTTTT
TRBV30	TRBJ2-1	.	.	CAWESGGGNEQFF	TGTGCCTGGGAAAGTGGAGGAGGCAATGAGCAGTTCTTC
TRBV5-1	TRBJ2-7	.	TRBD1	CASRPGWDSFYEQYF	TGCGCCAGCAGACCGGGCTGGGACAGTTTCTACGAGCAGTACTTC
TRBV5-1	TRBJ2-1	.	.	CASARAASDEQFF	TGCGCCAGCGCGAGGGCAGCCTCAGATGAGCAGTTCTTC
TRBV28	TRBJ1-3	once	.	CASSLGTGSSGNTIYF	TGTGCCAGCAGTTTAGGGACCGGGAGCTCTGGAAACACCATATATTTT
TRBV18	TRBJ2-5	.	.	CASSPARGGVETQYF	TGTGCCAGCTCACCGGCGCGGGGAGGTGTAGAGACCCAGTACTTC
TRBV11-3	TRBJ2-3	.	TRBD2	CASSPRTSGTDTQYF	TGTGCCAGCAGCCCCCGGACTAGCGGGACAGATACGCAGTATTTT
TRBV10-2	TRBJ2-1	.	TRBD2	CASKPAGGFNEQFF	TGCGCCAGCAAGCCTGCGGGAGGGTTCAATGAGCAGTTCTTC
TRBV15	TRBJ2-7	.	TRBD2	CATSTWTSGNEQYF	TGTGCCACCAGCACTTGGACTAGCGGCAACGAGCAGTACTTC
TRBV28	TRBJ2-7	.	TRBD2	CASSLGLAGASYEQYF	TGTGCCAGCAGTTTAGGGCTAGCGGGCGCCTCCTACGAGCAGTACTTC
TRBV6-5	TRBJ2-1	.	.	CASSYDASAREQFF	TGTGCCAGCAGTTACGACGCTAGTGCTCGCGAGCAGTTCTTC
TRBV19	TRBJ2-2	.	.	CATLSVTGTGELFF	TGTGCCACCCTTAGCGTTACGGGGACCGGGGAGCTGTTTTTT
TRBV11-2	TRBJ2-7	.	.	CASSISQYEQYF	TGTGCCAGCAGCATTTCTCAGTACGAGCAGTACTTC
TRBV18	TRBJ2-7	.	TRBD1	CASSETGIYEQYF	TGTGCCAGCTCCGAGACAGGGATTTACGAGCAGTACTTC
TRBV2	TRBJ2-5	.	TRBD2	CASIRRLAGSQETQYF	TGTGCCAGCATCCGACGGCTAGCGGGGTCGCAGGAAACCCAGTACTTC
TRBV28	TRBJ2-1	.	.	CASSAPDEQFF	TGTGCCAGCAGTGCCCCGGATGAGCAGTTCTTC
TRBV18	TRBJ2-1	.	TRBD2	CASSPLGGSSNEQFF	TGTGCCAGCTCACCATTGGGCGGGAGTAGCAATGAGCAGTTCTTC
TRBV5-1	TRBJ2-2	.	.	CASSLEGNGELFF	TGCGCCAGCAGCTTGGAGGGGAACGGGGAGCTGTTTTTT
TRBV21-1	TRBJ2-7	.	.	CASSREAPSEQYF	TGTGCCAGCAGCAGGGAGGCCCCTTCCGAGCAGTACTTC
TRBV11-2	TRBJ2-7	.	.	CASSPTDRTGEQYF	TGTGCCAGCAGTCCGACAGACAGGACCGGGGAGCAGTACTTC
TRBV4-1	TRBJ2-5	.	TRBD2	CASSPLARLAGGPETQYF	TGCGCCAGCAGTCCTCTGGCCCGACTAGCGGGAGGACCAGAGACCCAGTACTTC
TRBV5-1	TRBJ1-1	.	TRBD1	CASSFEGAGTEAFF	TGCGCCAGCAGCTTCGAGGGGGCTGGGACTGAAGCTTTCTTT
TRBV4-1	TRBJ1-4	.	.	CASSFHQGASNEKLFF	TGCGCCAGCAGCTTCCACCAGGGCGCCTCTAATGAAAAACTGTTTTTT
TRBV6-6	TRBJ2-5	.	TRBD1	CASSDREETQYF	TGTGCCAGCAGCGACAGGGAGGAGACCCAGTACTTC
TRBV7-9	TRBJ1-5	.	TRBD1	CASSWTGEGNQPQHF	TGTGCCAGCAGCTGGACAGGGGAAGGCAATCAGCCCCAGCATTTT
TRBV7-8	TRBJ2-5	.	TRBD1	CASSSTRGQGVRTQYF	TGTGCCAGCAGCTCAACTAGGGGACAGGGTGTCAGGACCCAGTACTTC
TRBV5-1	TRBJ2-3	.	.	CASSFHTDTQYF	TGCGCCAGCAGTTTCCACACAGATACGCAGTATTTT
TRBV10-3	TRBJ1-1	.	.	CAIRGGLNTEAFF	TGTGCCATCAGGGGGGGTTTGAACACTGAAGCTTTCTTT
TRBV10-1	TRBJ2-7	.	.	CASSELTPGEQYF	TGCGCCAGCAGTGAGTTAACCCCGGGCGAGCAGTACTTC
TRBV4-1	TRBJ2-2	.	TRBD2	CASSRGLAGTTTSTRELFF	TGCGCCAGCAGCCGTGGACTAGCGGGTACAACTACCTCTACCAGGGAGCTGTTTTTT
TRBV30	TRBJ2-6	.	.	CAWSRGNNVLTF	TGTGCCTGGAGTCGAGGAAACAACGTCCTGACTTTC
TRBV5-1	TRBJ2-2	.	.	CASSLAGEGGELFF	TGCGCCAGCAGCTTGGCCGGCGAGGGCGGGGAGCTGTTTTTT
TRBV28	TRBJ2-3	.	TRBD2	CASSLLAGSWTDTQYF	TGTGCCAGCAGTCTCCTAGCGGGAAGTTGGACAGATACGCAGTATTTT
TRBV4-1	TRBJ2-7	.	.	CASSQDTGSYEQYF	TGCGCCAGCAGCCAAGATACAGGGTCCTACGAGCAGTACTTC
TRBV6-5	TRBJ2-7	.	.	CASEGQATHEQYF	TGTGCCAGCGAGGGCCAGGCTACCCACGAGCAGTACTTC
TRBV10-3	TRBJ2-1	.	TRBD2	CAISEGLAGTYNEQFF	TGTGCCATCAGTGAGGGACTAGCGGGAACGTACAATGAGCAGTTCTTC